Reported below is one TCR beta chain. Its specificity is not known. This entry is derived from a study of T cell responses to AZD1222 COVID-19 vaccine. Repertoires were generated with immunoSEQ multiplex PCR, while TCRdb's copy carries only in-frame clones and drops some. The data contain about 53,000 clones, about 81% of them singletons. Per the germline V gene, CDR1 is GTSNPN and CDR2 is SVGIG (reference sequence). V dropped 0 bases and J dropped 7 bases, with 13 bases sitting between them. The CDR3 is made up of 14 amino acids. Study-level points and caveats: Scientists sampled the repertoires only once the peak T cell response had passed. Clonal diversity was possibly underestimated, and the donors were mostly white British, with more females.

Sample: peripheral blood, taken on day 0 of AZD1222 vaccination. The chain links TRBV30 to TRBJ1-5, with a weak D call TRBD1 (5 bases). The source is an adult in good health. The CDR3, as DNA: TGTGCCTGGAGTGTTGGGGGGTTTAAACAGCCCCAGCATTTT. Translated: CAWSVGGFKQPQHF.